The 4 T cell receptor beta chains below all came from one sample that was sequenced in a study of molecular identifiers for immune sequencing clone quantification. TCRdb itself ran the PCR reads through MiXCR, one entry per CDR3 protein. The repertoire holds 62,000 or so distinct CDR3 sequences, with 18% as singletons. Source material: naive CD8+ T cells from blood, with Jurkat cell RNA spiked in. Subset specified: FACS-sorted CD8+CD4-CCR7+CD45RA+ naive T cells. The receptors shown here come from a human donor in good health. Some libraries in this study had Jurkat cell RNA spiked in.

Only a few counts were recorded for this clonotype. This sequence may be a read error, since a much larger clone differs from it by one base. The chain links TRBV29-1 to TRBJ2-3; tentative D call: TRBD1 (5 bases). Germline V gives CDR1 SQVTM, CDR2 ANQGSEA. The CDR3 contains 13 residues. CDR3 sequence reads: CCAQGGDTDTQYF. The CDR3 region has the DNA TGCTGCGCCCAGGGTGGAGATACAGATACGCAGTATTTT.

The V and J genes are TRBV7-9 and TRBJ2-7; unclear D gene. Germline V gene data show CDR1 as SEHNR and CDR2 as FQNEAQ (reference sequence). The CDR3 runs 15 residues. Trimming shortened V by 3 bases and J by 2 bases, and 14 bases separated the two germline ends. The CDR3 DNA sequence: TGTGCCAGCAGCTTTACTGGGAAGGAGACCTACGAGCAGTACTTC. Translated, it gives CASSFTGKETYEQYF.

A note on this clonotype: Lacking the conserved final phenylalanine or tryptophan, this CDR3 likely reflects a read error. This chain links TRBV27 with TRBJ2-1; D is uncertain. The germline CDR1 and CDR2 sequences are MNHEY and SMNVEV (reference sequence). Trimming stripped 3 bases from V and 6 bases from J, with 6 bases between. CDR3 length: 12 residues. The CDR3 protein is CASSLGGNEQFS. The CDR3 DNA is TGTGCCAGCAGTTTGGGCGGCAATGAGCAGTTCTCC.

A note on this clonotype: A much larger clone lies a single base off, so this may be a read error. This CDR3 fails to terminate in the conserved phenylalanine or tryptophan, so it likely reflects a read error. The V and J genes are TRBV3-1 and TRBJ2-5, with 7 bases fitting TRBD1. CDR1 and CDR2 (germline): LGHDT, YNNKEL (reference sequence). V lost 1 base and J lost 7; bases outside the gene matches: 12. CDR3 length equals 16 residues. CDR3 in DNA: TGTGCCAGCAGCCAAGTCATGACAGGGTCAAGCGGGACCCAGTACTCC. Protein product: CASSQVMTGSSGTQYS.